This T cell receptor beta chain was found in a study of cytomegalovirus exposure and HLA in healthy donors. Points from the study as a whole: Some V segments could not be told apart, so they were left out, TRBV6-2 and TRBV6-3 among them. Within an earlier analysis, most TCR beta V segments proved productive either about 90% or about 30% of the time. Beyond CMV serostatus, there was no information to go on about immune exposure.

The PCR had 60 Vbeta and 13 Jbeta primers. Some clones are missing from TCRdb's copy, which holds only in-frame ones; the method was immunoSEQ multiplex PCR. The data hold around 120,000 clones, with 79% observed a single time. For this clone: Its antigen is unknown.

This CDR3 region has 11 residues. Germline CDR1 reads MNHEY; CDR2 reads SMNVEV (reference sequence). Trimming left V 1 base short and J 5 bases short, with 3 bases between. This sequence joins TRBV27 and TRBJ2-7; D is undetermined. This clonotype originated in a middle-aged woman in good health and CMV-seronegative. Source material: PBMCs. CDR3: CASSLFNEQYF. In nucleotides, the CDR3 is TGTGCCAGCAGTTTATTCAACGAGCAGTACTTC.